Following are 27 T cell receptor beta chains from one sample sequenced in a study of cytomegalovirus exposure and HLA in healthy donors. The PCR contained 60 Vbeta and 13 Jbeta primers. Profiling relied on immunoSEQ multiplex PCR, and the TCRdb table lists in-frame clones only, not all of them. This table holds approximately 95,000 clones, around 86% found once. Source material: PBMCs. Receptors originate from a woman between 65 and 79 years old in good health and CMV-seropositive.

The chain has TRBV9 and TRBJ2-3; 8 bases are a match to TRBD2. Germline V gene data show CDR1 as SGDLS and CDR2 as YYNGEE. J lost 2 bases, V lost 0 bases, and 5 bases had no gene match. The CDR3 extends over 16 amino acids. CDR3 residues: CASSVGNSGTTDTQYF. As DNA, the CDR3 is TGTGCCAGCAGCGTAGGGAATAGCGGGACCACAGATACGCAGTATTTT.

V is TRBV5-1 and J is TRBJ2-7, with 12 nucleotides matching TRBD2. The length of the CDR3 is 17 residues. Germline CDR1 and CDR2: SGHRS and YFSETQ. V dropped 0 bases and J dropped 0; count of bases not matched to a gene: 4. CDR3 residues: CASSLAGLAGSSYEQYF. Here the CDR3 DNA reads TGCGCCAGCAGCTTGGCGGGACTAGCGGGTAGCTCCTACGAGCAGTACTTC. Variable domain in full (rest from reference TRBV5-1 and TRBJ2-7): KAGVTQTPRYLIKTRGQQVTLSCSPISGHRSVSWYQQTPGQGLQFLFEYFSETQRNKGNFPGRFSGRQFSNSRSEMNVSTLELGDSALYLCASSLAGLAGSSYEQYFGPGTRLTVT.

The rearrangement links TRBV15 to TRBJ2-1, with 9 bases identical to TRBD1. CDR3 length equals 14 residues. Germline CDR1 is LNHNV and CDR2 is YYDKDF (reference sequence). J gave up 7 bases and V 9 bases, and 10 bases lay outside the gene matches. CDR3 nucleotide sequence: TGTGCCACAAGCCAGGGACAGGGCGGTAATGAGCAGTTCTTC. Translating gives CATSQGQGGNEQFF.

V gene TRBV14 combines with J gene TRBJ2-7, with 7 nucleotides matching TRBD1. Germline trimming cut 4 bases from V and 3 bases from J; bases unmatched to any gene: 0. This CDR3 region has 12 residues. Germline-derived CDR1 and CDR2 are SGHDN and FVKESK. The CDR3 is CASSRQGYEQYF. The DNA of the CDR3 is TGTGCCAGCAGCCGACAGGGCTACGAGCAGTACTTC.

This sequence joins TRBV23-1 and TRBJ2-2; D is unresolved. TRBV23-1 is recorded as an ORF, its role being uncertain. The CDR3 length is 14 residues. The ends were cut back, 2 bases at V and 3 bases at J, with 7 bases in the middle. The chain's CDR3 is CASSQARDTGELFF. In nucleotides, the CDR3 is TGCGCCAGCAGTCAAGCGCGAGACACCGGGGAGCTGTTTTTT.

V and J are TRBV5-1 and TRBJ1-2; no clear D. Germline values: CDR1 SGHRS, CDR2 YFSETQ. Trimming left V 0 bases short and J 4 bases short, with 4 bases between. The CDR3 length is 12 residues. The CDR3 nucleotides read TGCGCCAGCAGCTTGGACGGCTATGGCTACACCTTC. It codes for CASSLDGYGYTF.

The gene calls are TRBV5-1 and TRBJ2-5, with 7 bases aligning to TRBD2. CDR1 SGHRS and CDR2 YFSETQ come from the germline V gene. The CDR3 runs 15 residues. With V trimmed by 4 bases and J by 1 base, 7 bases remained unmatched. As DNA, the CDR3 is TGCGCCAGCAGCGGAAGCGGGAAGGCCCAAGAGACCCAGTACTTC. This sequence encodes CASSGSGKAQETQYF.

This chain connects TRBV30 to TRBJ1-2; D unresolved. Trimming removed 3 bases at V and 8 bases at J, with 16 bases between. Germline loops: CDR1 GTSNPN, CDR2 SVGIG (reference sequence). CDR3 length equals 13 residues. The CDR3: CAWREQAAGGYTF. DNA for the CDR3: TGTGCCTGGAGAGAGCAGGCCGCGGGGGGCTACACCTTC.

The chain recombines TRBV5-6 with TRBJ1-5; a possible D gene is TRBD1 (5 bases). CDR1 is SGHDT, CDR2 YYEEEE, per germline. The CDR3 runs to 16 residues. V was cut by 0 bases and J by 6 bases, with 16 bases left in between. In DNA, the CDR3 is TGTGCCAGCAGCTTGGGGGGCAGGCCTGGGATTCAGCCCCAGCATTTT. It is translated as CASSLGGRPGIQPQHF.

This sequence joins TRBV20-1 and TRBJ2-7; D gene ambiguous. CDR1 DFQATT and CDR2 SNEGSKA come from the germline V gene (reference sequence). The CDR3 spans 11 residues. V was trimmed by 2 bases and J by 3 bases, leaving 5 bases between them. CDR3 protein: CSARPVYEQYF. The CDR3 DNA reads TGCAGTGCTAGACCCGTCTACGAGCAGTACTTC.

The gene calls are TRBV7-2 and TRBJ2-7; the D gene is possibly TRBD1 (6 bases). V was pared by 2 bases and J by 0 bases, with 14 bases between. Germline CDR1 SGHTA, CDR2 FQGNSA. CDR3 length equals 16 residues. DNA for the CDR3: TGTGCCAGCAGCTTACGTTCTGGACAGAGCTCCTACGAGCAGTACTTC. This gives the protein CASSLRSGQSSYEQYF.

This clone was detected a few times. The chain joins TRBV30 to TRBJ1-2, with D maybe TRBD1 (6 bases). The CDR3 length is 14 residues. Germline V lookup: CDR1 GTSNPN, CDR2 SVGIG (reference sequence). V shed 2 bases and J shed 4 bases, with 14 bases lying between them. DNA of the CDR3: TGTGCCTGGAGTAAGGACAGAATACGCTATGGCTACACCTTC. This sequence encodes CAWSKDRIRYGYTF.

The J gene is TRBJ2-6, the V gene TRBV18; 7 positions agree with TRBD2. V was clipped by 2 bases and J by 3 bases; unmatched bases: 10. The germline V gene has CDR1 KGHSH and CDR2 LQKENI. CDR3 size: 18 residues. CDR3 coding DNA: TGTGCCAGCTCACCAATGGGTCAGCGGGGTGGTGGGGCCAACGTCCTGACTTTC. It codes for CASSPMGQRGGGANVLTF.

V usage is TRBV27 and J usage is TRBJ1-1; no clear D gene. Trimming stripped 0 bases from V and 0 bases from J, with 5 bases between. In germline, CDR1 is MNHEY, CDR2 SMNVEV (reference sequence). The CDR3 covers 14 residues. CDR3 in amino acids: CASSLSRVNTEAFF. CDR3 DNA sequence: TGTGCCAGCAGTTTATCAAGAGTGAACACTGAAGCTTTCTTT.

This rearrangement joins TRBV7-2 to TRBJ2-7; 12 nucleotides agree with TRBD2. The V segment lost 5 bases and the J segment 2 bases; nucleotides outside the gene matches: 4. The CDR3 runs 15 residues. In germline, CDR1 is SGHTA, CDR2 FQGNSA. The CDR3 coding sequence is TGTGCCAGCAGCCCCCGGACTAGCGGGACCTACGAGCAGTACTTC. Its translation is CASSPRTSGTYEQYF.

The genes are TRBV11-3 and TRBJ1-1; D gene unclear. The CDR3 is 13 amino acids. From germline, CDR1 is SGHNT and CDR2 YENEEA. V lost 5 bases to trimming and J lost 4 bases, with 11 bases between them. The DNA of the CDR3 is TGTGCCAGCAGCAACGGAGGATCCACTGAAGCTTTCTTT. The encoded protein is CASSNGGSTEAFF. The full variable domain, with the rest looked up from reference TRBV11-3 and TRBJ1-1, is EAGVVQSPRYKIIEKKQPVAFWCNPISGHNTLYWYLQNLGQGPELLIRYENEEAVDDSQLPKDRFSAERLKGVDSTLKIQPAELGDSAVYLCASSNGGSTEAFFGQGTRLTVV.

This chain links TRBV18 with TRBJ2-1, with 12 bases that match TRBD1. This CDR3 has 13 residues. Trimming cost V 3 bases and J 15 bases; bases outside gene matches: 6. The germline V gene encodes CDR1 KGHSH and CDR2 LQKENI. CDR3 in DNA: TGTGCCAGCTCACCCCCGGGACAGGGGGCGCCGTTCTTC. It codes for CASSPPGQGAPFF. The full variable domain, completed using reference TRBV18 and TRBJ2-1, is NAGVMQNPRHLVRRRGQEARLRCSPMKGHSHVYWYRQLPEEGLKFMVYLQKENIIDESGMPKERFSAEFPKEGPSILRIQQVVRGDSAAYFCASSPPGQGAPFFGPGTRLTVL.

This clone came up once. The V and J genes are TRBV4-3 and TRBJ2-2, with D perhaps matching TRBD1 (5 bases). CDR3 length: 18 residues. The V end lost 7 bases, the J end lost 3 bases, and 24 bases lay between the germline ends. The germline gives CDR1 LGHNA, CDR2 YSLEER. CDR3 region: CASTSPPPLGHHTGELFF. For the CDR3, the DNA is TGCGCCAGCACGTCCCCTCCACCCCTCGGACACCACACCGGGGAGCTGTTTTTT.

Only one count was recorded for this clone. The J gene is TRBJ2-3, the V gene TRBV20-1; unclear D gene. The CDR3 runs to 11 residues. From germline, CDR1 is DFQATT and CDR2 SNEGSKA (reference sequence). Trimming left V 5 bases short and J 7 bases short, with 10 bases between. Written as DNA, the CDR3 is TGCAGTGCTCTACCAGGCCATACGCAGTATTTT. It encodes CSALPGHTQYF.

This clone was detected only once. This chain connects TRBV10-3 to TRBJ2-3; D possibly corresponds to TRBD2 (5 bases). The germline CDR1 and CDR2 sequences are ENHRY and SYGVKD. The CDR3 has 13 amino acids. V lost 10 bases and J lost 1, with 12 bases in between. CDR3 in amino acids: CASSVPRTDTQYF. DNA of the CDR3: TGTGCCAGTAGCGTGCCGCGCACAGATACGCAGTATTTT.

The rearrangement joins TRBV30 to TRBJ2-1; TRBD2 is a possible D gene (6 bases). CDR1 GTSNPN and CDR2 SVGIG come from the germline V gene (reference sequence). This CDR3 region has 15 residues. The DNA for the CDR3 is TGTGCGTCGAAAAGCGGGTCTAGCTCCTACAATGAGCAGTTCTTC. It codes for CASKSGSSSYNEQFF.

The chain links TRBV19 to TRBJ1-1, with 10 bases matching TRBD1. CDR1 is LNHDA and CDR2 is SQIVND in the germline V gene (reference sequence). There are 16 residues in the CDR3. V lost 7 bases and J lost 5; bases outside the gene matches: 13. The CDR3 loop is CASILTGGVGWTEAFF. The CDR3 bases are TGTGCCAGTATCCTGACAGGGGGCGTCGGGTGGACTGAAGCTTTCTTT.

The V and J genes are TRBV6-6 and TRBJ1-4; D remains ambiguous. There are 15 residues in the CDR3. Germline V gene sequence: CDR1 MNHNY, CDR2 SVGAGI (reference sequence). Trimming stripped 5 bases from V and 0 bases from J, with 10 bases between. CDR3 sequence: CASSARKTTNEKLFF. The CDR3 nucleotides read TGTGCCAGCAGTGCCAGGAAAACAACTAATGAAAAACTGTTTTTT.

The CDR3 is CASSEGVGTAVMDTQYF. The CDR3 DNA follows: TGTGCCAGCAGTGAAGGGGTTGGGACAGCGGTAATGGATACGCAGTATTTT. The chain uses TRBV6-1 and TRBJ2-3; 7 bases fit TRBD1. Germline values: CDR1 MNHNS, CDR2 SASEGT. There are 17 residues in the CDR3. V shed 1 base and J 6 bases; nucleotides not matched to a gene: 13.

The chain recombines TRBV27 with TRBJ1-4; D call uncertain. The germline V gene has CDR1 MNHEY and CDR2 SMNVEV (reference sequence). The CDR3 contains 14 residues. The V and J ends lost 6 bases and 0 bases respectively, with 8 bases between them. Here the CDR3 DNA reads TGTGCCAGCAGCCGGGAGGCAACTAATGAAAAACTGTTTTTT. Amino acids: CASSREATNEKLFF. The full variable domain, completed using reference TRBV27 and TRBJ1-4, is EAQVTQNPRYLITVTGKKLTVTCSQNMNHEYMSWYRQDPGLGLRQIYYSMNVEVTDKGDVPEGYKVSRKEKRNFPLILESPSPNQTSLYFCASSREATNEKLFFGSGTQLSVL.

This chain links TRBV19 with TRBJ2-5; a weak D match, TRBD2 (5 bases). The end of the DNA fits TRBJ2-7 better, so the J call may be wrong. The CDR3 is 15 amino acids. Germline V gene data show CDR1 as LNHDA and CDR2 as SQIVND (reference sequence). The CDR3 loop is CASSMVWRPTYEQYF. The CDR3 DNA reads as TGTGCCAGTAGTATGGTCTGGAGGCCCACCTACGAGCAGTACTTC.

J is TRBJ2-5 and V is TRBV5-6, with TRBD2 as a possible D gene (6 bases). The CDR3 loop spans 17 amino acids. Germline CDR1 is SGHDT and CDR2 is YYEEEE. With 3 bases removed from V and 2 bases from J, the gap between germline ends came to 20 bases. CDR3 amino acids: CASSSFGLAVSQETQYF. As DNA, the CDR3 is TGTGCCAGCAGCTCCTTTGGGTTAGCGGTCTCACAAGAGACCCAGTACTTC.